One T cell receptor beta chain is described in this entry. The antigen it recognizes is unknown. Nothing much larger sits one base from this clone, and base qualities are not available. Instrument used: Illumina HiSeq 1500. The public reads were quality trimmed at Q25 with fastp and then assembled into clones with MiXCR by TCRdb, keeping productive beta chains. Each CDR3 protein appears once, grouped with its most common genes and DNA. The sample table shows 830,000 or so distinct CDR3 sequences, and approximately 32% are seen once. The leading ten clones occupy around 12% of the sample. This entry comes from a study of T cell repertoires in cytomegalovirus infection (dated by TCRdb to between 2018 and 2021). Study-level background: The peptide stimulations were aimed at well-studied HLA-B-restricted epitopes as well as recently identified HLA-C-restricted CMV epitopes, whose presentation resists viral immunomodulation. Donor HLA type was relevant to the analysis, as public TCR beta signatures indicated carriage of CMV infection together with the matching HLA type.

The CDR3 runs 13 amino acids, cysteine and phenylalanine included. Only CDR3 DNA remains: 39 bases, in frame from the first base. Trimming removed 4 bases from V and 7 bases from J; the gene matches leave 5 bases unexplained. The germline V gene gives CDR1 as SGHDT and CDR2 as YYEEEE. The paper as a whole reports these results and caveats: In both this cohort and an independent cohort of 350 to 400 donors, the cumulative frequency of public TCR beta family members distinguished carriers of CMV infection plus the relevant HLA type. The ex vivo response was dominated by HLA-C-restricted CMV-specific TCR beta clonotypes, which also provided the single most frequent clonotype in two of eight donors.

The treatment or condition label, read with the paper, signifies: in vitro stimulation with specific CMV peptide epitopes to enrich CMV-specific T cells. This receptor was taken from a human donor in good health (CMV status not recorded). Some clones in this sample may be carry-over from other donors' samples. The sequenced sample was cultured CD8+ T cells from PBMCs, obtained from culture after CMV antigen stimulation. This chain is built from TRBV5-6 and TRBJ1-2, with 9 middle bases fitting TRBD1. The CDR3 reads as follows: CASSRGQGLGYTF. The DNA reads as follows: TGTGCCAGCAGCCGGGGACAGGGTCTTGGCTACACCTTC.